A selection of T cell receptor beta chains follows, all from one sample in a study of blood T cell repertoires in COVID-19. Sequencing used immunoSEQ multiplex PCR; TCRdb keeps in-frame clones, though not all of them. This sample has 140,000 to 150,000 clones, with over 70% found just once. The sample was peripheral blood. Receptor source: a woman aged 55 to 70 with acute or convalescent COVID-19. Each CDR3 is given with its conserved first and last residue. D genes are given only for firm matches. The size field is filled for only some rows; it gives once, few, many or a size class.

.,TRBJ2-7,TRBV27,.,TGTGCCAGCAGTTCCCTTCGGGGGTACGAGCAGTACTTC,CASSSLRGYEQYF
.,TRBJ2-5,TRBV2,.,TGTGCCAGCACTAGGTGGGAGACCCAGTACTTC,CASTRWETQYF
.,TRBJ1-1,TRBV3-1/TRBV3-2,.,TGTGCCAGCAGCCGCCTTCCCACAATGAACACTGAAGCTTTCTTT,CASSRLPTMNTEAFF
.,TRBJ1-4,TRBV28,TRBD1,TGTGCCAGCAGTCCTGCCGGGACAGGGCGGGATGAAAAACTGTTTTTT,CASSPAGTGRDEKLFF
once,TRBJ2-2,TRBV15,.,TGTGCCACCAGCAGAGATTACAGCCGTAACACCGGGGAGCTGTTTTTT,CATSRDYSRNTGELFF
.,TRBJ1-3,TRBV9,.,TGTGCCAGCAGCGGGGTACCGGGTCCCTCTGGAAACACCATATATTTT,CASSGVPGPSGNTIYF
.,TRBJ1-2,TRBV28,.,TGTGCCAGCAGTCGGCCCAGCGGGGGCTACACCTTC,CASSRPSGGYTF
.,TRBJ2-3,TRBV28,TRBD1,TGTGCCAGCAGTTTGGTAGGACAGGGGCCTTTGGTTTTGAATTTT,CASSLVGQGPLVLNF
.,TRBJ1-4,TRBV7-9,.,TGTGCCAGCAGCTTAGTCTCCGTCCCAACTAATGAAAAACTGTTTTTT,CASSLVSVPTNEKLFF
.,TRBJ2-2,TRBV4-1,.,TGCGCCAGCAGCCTCAGGGCCGGGGAGCTGTTTTTT,CASSLRAGELFF